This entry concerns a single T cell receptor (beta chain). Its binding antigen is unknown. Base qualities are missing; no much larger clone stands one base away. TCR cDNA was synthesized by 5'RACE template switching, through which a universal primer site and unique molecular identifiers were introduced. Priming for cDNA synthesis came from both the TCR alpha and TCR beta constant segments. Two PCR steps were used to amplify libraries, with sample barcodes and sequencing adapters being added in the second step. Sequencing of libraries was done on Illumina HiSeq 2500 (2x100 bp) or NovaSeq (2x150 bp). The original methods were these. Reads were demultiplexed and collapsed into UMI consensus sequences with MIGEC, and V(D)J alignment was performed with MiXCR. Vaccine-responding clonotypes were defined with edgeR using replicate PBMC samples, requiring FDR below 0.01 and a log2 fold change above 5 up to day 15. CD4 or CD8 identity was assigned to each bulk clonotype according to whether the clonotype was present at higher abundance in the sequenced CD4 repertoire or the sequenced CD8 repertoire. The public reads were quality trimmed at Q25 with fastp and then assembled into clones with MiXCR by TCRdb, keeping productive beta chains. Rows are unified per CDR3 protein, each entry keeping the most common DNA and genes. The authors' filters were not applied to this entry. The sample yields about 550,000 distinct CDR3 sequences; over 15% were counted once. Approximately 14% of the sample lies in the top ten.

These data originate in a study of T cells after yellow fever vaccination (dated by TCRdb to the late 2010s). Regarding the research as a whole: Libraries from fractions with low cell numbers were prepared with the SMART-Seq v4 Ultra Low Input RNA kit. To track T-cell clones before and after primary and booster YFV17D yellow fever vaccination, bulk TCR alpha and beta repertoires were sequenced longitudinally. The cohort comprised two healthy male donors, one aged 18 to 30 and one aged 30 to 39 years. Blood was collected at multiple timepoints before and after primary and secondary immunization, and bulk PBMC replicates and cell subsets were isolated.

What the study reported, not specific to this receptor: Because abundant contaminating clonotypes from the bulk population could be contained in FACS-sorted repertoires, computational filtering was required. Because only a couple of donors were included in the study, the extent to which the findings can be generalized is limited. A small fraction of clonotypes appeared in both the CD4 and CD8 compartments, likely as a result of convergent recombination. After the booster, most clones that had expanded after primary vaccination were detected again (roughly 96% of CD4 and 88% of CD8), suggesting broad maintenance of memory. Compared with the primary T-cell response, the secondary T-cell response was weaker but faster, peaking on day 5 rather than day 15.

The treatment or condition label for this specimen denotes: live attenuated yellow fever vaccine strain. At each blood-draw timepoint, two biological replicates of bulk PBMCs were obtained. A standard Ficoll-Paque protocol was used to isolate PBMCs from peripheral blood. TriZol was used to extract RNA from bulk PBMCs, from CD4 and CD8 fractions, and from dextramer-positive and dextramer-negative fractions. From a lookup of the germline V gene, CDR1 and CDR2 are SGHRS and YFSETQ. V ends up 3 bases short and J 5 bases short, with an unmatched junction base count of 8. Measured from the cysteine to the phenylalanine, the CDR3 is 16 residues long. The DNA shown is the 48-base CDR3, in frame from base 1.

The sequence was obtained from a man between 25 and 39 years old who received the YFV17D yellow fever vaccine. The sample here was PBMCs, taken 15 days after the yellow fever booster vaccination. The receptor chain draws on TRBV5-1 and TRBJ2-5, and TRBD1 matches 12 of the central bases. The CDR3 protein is CASSSPGQGAQETQYF. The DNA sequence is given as TGCGCCAGCAGCTCGCCGGGACAGGGGGCTCAGGAGACCCAGTACTTC. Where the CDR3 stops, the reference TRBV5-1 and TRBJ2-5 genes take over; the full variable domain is KAGVTQTPRYLIKTRGQQVTLSCSPISGHRSVSWYQQTPGQGLQFLFEYFSETQRNKGNFPGRFSGRQFSNSRSEMNVSTLELGDSALYLCASSSPGQGAQETQYFGPGTRLLVL.